The following is a T cell receptor (beta chain) sequence with its context. Losses at the gene ends were 0 bases for V and 8 bases for J; bases not matched to a gene: 7. Per germline, CDR1 SGHDT and CDR2 YYEEEE. The CDR3 runs to 14 residues. The data derive from a study of blood T cell repertoires in COVID-19. Looking at the study overall: Both acute and convalescent COVID-19 samples were obtained from the United States, Italy and Spain. The analysed material was cDNA or gDNA that came from T cells, B-cell-depleted T cells, or PBMCs.

In the study's own analysis: It was from reference gene primer amplification that nucleated cell counts were estimated. The repertoire was sequenced with immunoSEQ multiplex PCR; TCRdb's copy has only in-frame clones and lacks some. That table is the source of V, J and clone size, and D and trimming were worked out from the DNA. This sample has around 450,000 clones, with 85% to 90% found just once. Sequencing used peripheral blood. The clonotype was recovered from a woman aged 25 to 39 with acute or convalescent COVID-19. J is TRBJ1-2 and V is TRBV5-6, with TRBD1 matching over 7 bases. The CDR3 DNA follows: TGTGCCAGCAGCTTGGACAGGGGAAGGTACGGCTACACCTTC. Its translation: CASSLDRGRYGYTF.